This TCR beta chain was retrieved from a study of OX40 agonist ivuxolimab in advanced cancers. The CDR3 spans 11 residues. CDR1 is MNHEY and CDR2 is SVGAGI in the germline V gene. V lost 2 bases and J 16 bases, leaving 12 bases between the germline ends. Systemic immunosuppression or a history of autoimmune disease excluded patients. Baseline, cycle 4 day 1, and cycle 7 day 1 were the blood sampling points. This clone was picked up one time. Its antigen is currently unknown. Sequencing was performed with immunoSEQ multiplex PCR; in TCRdb, only in-frame clones are kept and a portion is missing. The repertoire holds over 50,000 clones, with approximately 83% as singletons. The study's findings and limits: It was not determined which antigens were specifically recognized by the peripheral T cells that had undergone clonal expansion.

The chain joins TRBV6-5 to TRBJ2-1; D call uncertain. This sample comprised CD4+ or CD8+ T cells sorted from blood, obtained in a trial of the OX40 agonist ivuxolimab. This clonotype was obtained from an adult with an advanced solid tumor such as melanoma, head and neck, liver or kidney cancer. The CDR3 DNA sequence: TGTGCCAGCAGTTACGGAGAGATCCCCTTCTTC. It yields the protein CASSYGEIPFF.